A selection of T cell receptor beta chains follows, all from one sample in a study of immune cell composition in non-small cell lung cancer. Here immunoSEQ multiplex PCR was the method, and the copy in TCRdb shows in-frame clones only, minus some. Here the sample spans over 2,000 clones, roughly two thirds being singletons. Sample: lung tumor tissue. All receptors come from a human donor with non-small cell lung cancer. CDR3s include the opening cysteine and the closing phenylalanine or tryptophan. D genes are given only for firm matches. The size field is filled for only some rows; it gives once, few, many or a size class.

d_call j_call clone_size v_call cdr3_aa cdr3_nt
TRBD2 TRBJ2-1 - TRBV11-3 CASSLDPPASGRRDEQFF TGTGCCAGCAGCTTAGATCCCCCGGCTAGCGGGAGGAGGGATGAGCAGTTCTTC
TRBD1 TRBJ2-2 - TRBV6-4 CASSDEPGGTGELFF TGTGCCAGCAGTGACGAGCCAGGGGGCACCGGGGAGCTGTTTTTT
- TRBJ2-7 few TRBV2 CASSYLYEQYF TGTGCCAGCAGTTACCTATACGAGCAGTACTTC
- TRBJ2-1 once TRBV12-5 CASGLNGYNEQFF TGTGCTAGTGGTTTGAACGGGTACAATGAGCAGTTCTTC
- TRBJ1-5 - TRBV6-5 CASSPSTGSNQPQHF TGTGCCAGCAGTCCAAGTACAGGGAGCAATCAGCCCCAGCATTTT
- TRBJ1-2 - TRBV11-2 CASSSPGRATKYGYTF TGTGCCAGCAGCTCGCCGGGCCGAGCGACTAAATATGGCTACACCTTC
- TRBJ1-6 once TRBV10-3 CAISEAQHNSPLHF TGTGCCATCAGTGAGGCACAGCATAATTCACCCCTCCACTTT
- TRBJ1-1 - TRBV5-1 CASSRGGTANTEAFF TGCGCCAGCAGCCGGGGAGGGACGGCGAACACTGAAGCTTTCTTT
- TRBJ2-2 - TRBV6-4 CASSPGAGGELFF TGTGCCAGCAGTCCGGGAGCGGGCGGGGAGCTGTTTTTT
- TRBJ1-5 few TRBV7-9 CASSPSSRGGQPQHF TGTGCCAGCAGCCCCTCGTCTCGGGGAGGTCAGCCCCAGCATTTT
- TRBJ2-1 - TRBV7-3 CASSAGLSGEQFF TGTGCCAGCAGCGCCGGACTTTCTGGGGAGCAGTTCTTC
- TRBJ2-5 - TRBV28 CASSSRLGLLETQYF TGTGCCAGCAGTTCCCGTCTAGGCTTATTGGAGACCCAGTACTTC
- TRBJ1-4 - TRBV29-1 CSALDEKLFF TGCAGCGCCCTAGACGAAAAACTGTTTTTT
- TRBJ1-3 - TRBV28 CASSFGGSGGNTIYF TGTGCCAGCAGTTTTGGGGGCTCGGGAGGAAACACCATATATTTT
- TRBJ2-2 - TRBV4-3 CASRGNLDTGELFF TGCGCCAGCCGCGGGAATTTGGACACCGGGGAGCTGTTTTTT
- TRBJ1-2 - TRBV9 CASSSDGKYSF TGTGCCAGCAGCTCCGACGGGAAATATTCCTTC
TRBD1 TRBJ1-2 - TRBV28 CASSSRDRERYGYTF TGTGCCAGCAGTTCCCGGGACAGGGAAAGATATGGCTACACCTTC
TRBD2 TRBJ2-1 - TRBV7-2 CASSFVTSGRWLF TGTGCCAGCAGCTTCGTGACTAGCGGGAGATGGCTCTTC
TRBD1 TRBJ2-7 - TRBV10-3 CAISPGQGSYEQYF TGTGCCATCAGTCCGGGACAGGGGTCCTACGAGCAGTACTTC
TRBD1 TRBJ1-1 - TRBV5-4 CASSFGQGSTEAFF TGTGCCAGCAGCTTCGGACAGGGAAGCACTGAAGCTTTCTTT
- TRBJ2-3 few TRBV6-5 CASSSEGASSDTQYF TGTGCCAGCAGTTCGGAGGGGGCCTCCTCAGATACGCAGTATTTT
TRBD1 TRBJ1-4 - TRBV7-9 CASSPRAGTGIEKLFF TGTGCCAGCAGCCCCCGGGCCGGGACAGGGATTGAAAAACTGTTTTTT
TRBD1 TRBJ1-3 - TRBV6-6 CASRKQGDTIYF TGTGCCAGCAGAAAACAGGGGGACACCATATATTTT
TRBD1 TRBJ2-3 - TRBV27 CASSTQGTTDTQYF TGTGCCAGCAGTACACAGGGGACCACAGATACGCAGTATTTT
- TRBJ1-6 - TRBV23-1 CASSHPSEVRDYNSPLHF TGCGCCAGCAGCCACCCCAGTGAGGTCCGAGACTATAATTCACCCCTCCACTTT
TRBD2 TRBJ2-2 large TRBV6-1 CASSVFGEGTGELFF TGTGCCAGCAGTGTGTTTGGGGAGGGCACCGGGGAGCTGTTTTTT
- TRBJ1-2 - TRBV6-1 CASSERPLWGYTF TGTGCCAGCAGTGAGAGGCCTCTTTGGGGCTACACCTTC
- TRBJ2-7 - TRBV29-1 CSVEDPGVEQYF TGCAGCGTTGAAGACCCAGGGGTCGAGCAGTACTTC
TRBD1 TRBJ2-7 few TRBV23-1 CASSQYPVRDRKYEQYF TGCGCCAGCAGTCAATATCCGGTACGGGACAGAAAATACGAGCAGTACTTC
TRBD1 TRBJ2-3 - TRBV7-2 CASSRDRAADTQYF TGTGCCAGCAGCAGGGACAGGGCGGCGGATACGCAGTATTTT
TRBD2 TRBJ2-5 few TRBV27 CASSPGLAGGPRETQYF TGTGCCAGCAGTCCCGGACTAGCGGGAGGGCCCAGGGAGACCCAGTACTTC
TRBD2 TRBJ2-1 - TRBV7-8 CASSRTSGGNEQFF TGTGCCAGCAGCCGGACTAGCGGGGGGAATGAGCAGTTCTTC
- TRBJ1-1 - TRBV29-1 CGGRNTEAFF TGCGGCGGGAGGAACACTGAAGCTTTCTTT
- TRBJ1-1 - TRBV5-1 CASSLVQGLGTEAFF TGCGCCAGCAGCTTGGTCCAGGGTCTAGGGACTGAAGCTTTCTTT
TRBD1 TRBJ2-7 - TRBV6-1 CASSRDRGYEQYF TGTGCCAGCAGCCGGGACAGGGGATACGAGCAGTACTTC
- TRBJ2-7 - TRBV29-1 CSVGVGGSSYEQYF TGCAGCGTTGGAGTAGGAGGTTCATCCTACGAGCAGTACTTC
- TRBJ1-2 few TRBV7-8 CASSLGTDYGYTF TGTGCCAGCAGCTTAGGCACGGACTATGGCTACACCTTC
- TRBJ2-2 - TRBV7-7 CASSLAGGAFTGELFF TGTGCCAGCAGCTTAGCTGGGGGGGCTTTCACCGGGGAGCTGTTTTTT
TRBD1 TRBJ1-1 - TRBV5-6 CASSLGAGGFSEAFF TGTGCCAGCAGCTTGGGTGCAGGGGGTTTCTCTGAAGCTTTCTTT
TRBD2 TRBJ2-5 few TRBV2 CASSRTSGRETQYF TGTGCCAGCAGCCGGACTAGCGGGAGAGAGACCCAGTACTTC
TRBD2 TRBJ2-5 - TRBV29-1 CSVGGGRETQYF TGCAGCGTTGGGGGGGGACGTGAGACCCAGTACTTC
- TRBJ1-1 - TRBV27 CASRRTGNTEAFF TGTGCCAGCAGACGGACGGGAAACACTGAAGCTTTCTTT
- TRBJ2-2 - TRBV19 CASSALGAGELFF TGTGCCAGTAGTGCCCTCGGGGCCGGGGAGCTGTTTTTT
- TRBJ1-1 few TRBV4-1 CASTNPLMSTEAFF TGCGCCAGCACCAATCCCTTGATGAGCACTGAAGCTTTCTTT